This T cell receptor (beta chain) was identified in a study of blood T cell repertoires in COVID-19. Study-wide background: Specimens from acute and convalescent COVID-19 originated in the United States, Italy and Spain. In each case, the material was cDNA or gDNA derived from T cells, B-cell-depleted T cells, or PBMCs.

CDR1 is SGHRS and CDR2 is YFSETQ in the germline V gene. The CDR3 runs to 14 residues. J was trimmed by 7 bases and V by 5 bases; bases with no gene match: 11. The data were produced by immunoSEQ multiplex PCR, yet TCRdb's version contains in-frame clones alone and is incomplete. The table has around 69,000 clones, 80% to 90% seen once; the top ten hold 4.9%. Sequencing input: peripheral blood. The rearrangement links TRBV5-1 to TRBJ1-2, with TRBD1 matching 7 bases. The clonotype originates from a woman between 50 and 59 years old with active COVID-19. The CDR3 protein is CASRPSGTEIGYTF. The CDR3 DNA reads TGCGCCAGCAGACCATCAGGGACAGAGATTGGCTACACCTTC.